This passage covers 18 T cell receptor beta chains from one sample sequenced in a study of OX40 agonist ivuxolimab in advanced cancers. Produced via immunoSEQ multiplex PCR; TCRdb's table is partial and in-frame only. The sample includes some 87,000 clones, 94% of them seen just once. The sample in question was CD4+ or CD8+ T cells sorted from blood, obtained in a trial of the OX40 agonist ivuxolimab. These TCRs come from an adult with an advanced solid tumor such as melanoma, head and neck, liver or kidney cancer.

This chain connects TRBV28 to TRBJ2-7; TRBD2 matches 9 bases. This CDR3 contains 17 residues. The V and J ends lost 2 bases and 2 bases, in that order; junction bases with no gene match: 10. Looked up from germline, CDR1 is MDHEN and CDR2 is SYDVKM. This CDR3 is CASSLGFLEREAYEQYF. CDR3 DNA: TGTGCCAGCAGTTTAGGTTTTCTAGAGCGGGAGGCCTACGAGCAGTACTTC.

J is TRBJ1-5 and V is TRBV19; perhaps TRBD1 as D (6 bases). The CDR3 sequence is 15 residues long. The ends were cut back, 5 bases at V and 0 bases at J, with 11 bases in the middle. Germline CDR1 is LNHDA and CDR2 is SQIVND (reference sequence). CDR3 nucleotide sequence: TGTGCCAGTAGTGGGGGCTACTATAGCAATCAGCCCCAGCATTTT. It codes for CASSGGYYSNQPQHF.

The CDR3 spells CASSAGTRVTDTQYF. DNA for the CDR3: TGTGCCAGCAGCGCCGGGACTCGGGTCACAGATACGCAGTATTTT. The chain couples TRBV9 to TRBJ2-3; a weak D match, TRBD2 (6 bases). The V and J ends lost 3 bases and 2 bases respectively, with 13 bases between them. Germline V gives CDR1 SGDLS, CDR2 YYNGEE. The CDR3 extends over 15 amino acids.

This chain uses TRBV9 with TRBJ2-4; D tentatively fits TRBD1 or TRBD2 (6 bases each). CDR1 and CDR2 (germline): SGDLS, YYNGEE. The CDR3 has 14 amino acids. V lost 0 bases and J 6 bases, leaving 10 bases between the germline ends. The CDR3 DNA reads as TGTGCCAGCAGCGTAGGCGAGGGGGGAAACATTCAGTACTTC. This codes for CASSVGEGGNIQYF.

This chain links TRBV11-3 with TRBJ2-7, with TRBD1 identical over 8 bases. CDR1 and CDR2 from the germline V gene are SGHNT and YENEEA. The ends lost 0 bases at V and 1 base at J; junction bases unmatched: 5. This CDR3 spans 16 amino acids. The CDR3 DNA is TGTGCCAGCAGCTTAGAACCAGGGGGCGCTTCCTACGAGCAGTACTTC. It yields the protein CASSLEPGGASYEQYF.

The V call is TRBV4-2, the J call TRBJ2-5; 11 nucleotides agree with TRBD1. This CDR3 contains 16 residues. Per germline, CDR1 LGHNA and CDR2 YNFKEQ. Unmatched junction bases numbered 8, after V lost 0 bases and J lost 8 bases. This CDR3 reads CASSQELRDRGETQYF. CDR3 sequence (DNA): TGTGCCAGCAGCCAAGAACTCCGGGACAGGGGGGAAACCCAGTACTTC.

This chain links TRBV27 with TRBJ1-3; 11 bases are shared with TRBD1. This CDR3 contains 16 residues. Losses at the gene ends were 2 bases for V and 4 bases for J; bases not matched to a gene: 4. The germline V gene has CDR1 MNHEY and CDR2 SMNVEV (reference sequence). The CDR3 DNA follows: TGTGCCAGCAGTTTAACAGGGACAGGGGGAGGAAACACCATATATTTT. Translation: CASSLTGTGGGNTIYF.

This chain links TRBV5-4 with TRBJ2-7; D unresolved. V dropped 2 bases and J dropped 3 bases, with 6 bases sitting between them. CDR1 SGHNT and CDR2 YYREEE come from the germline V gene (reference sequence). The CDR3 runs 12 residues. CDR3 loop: CASSFAGYEQYF. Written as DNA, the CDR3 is TGTGCCAGCAGCTTCGCAGGCTACGAGCAGTACTTC.

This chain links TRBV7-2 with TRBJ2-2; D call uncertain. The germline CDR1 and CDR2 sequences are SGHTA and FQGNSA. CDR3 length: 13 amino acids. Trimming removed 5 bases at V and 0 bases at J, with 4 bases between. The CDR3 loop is CASSPTNTGELFF. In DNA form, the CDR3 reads TGTGCCAGCAGCCCCACGAACACCGGGGAGCTGTTTTTT.

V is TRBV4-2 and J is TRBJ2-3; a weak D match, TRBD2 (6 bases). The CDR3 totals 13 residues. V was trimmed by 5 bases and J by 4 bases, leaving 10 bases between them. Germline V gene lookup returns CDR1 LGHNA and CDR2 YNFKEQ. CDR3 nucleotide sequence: TGTGCCAGCAGCGCGGGAAGTGCAGATACGCAGTATTTT. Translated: CASSAGSADTQYF.

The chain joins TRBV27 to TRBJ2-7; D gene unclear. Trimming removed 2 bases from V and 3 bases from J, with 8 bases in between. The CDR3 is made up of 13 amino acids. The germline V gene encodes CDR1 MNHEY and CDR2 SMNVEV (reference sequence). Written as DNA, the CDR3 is TGTGCCAGCAGTTTAGGGCCGGTCTACGAGCAGTACTTC. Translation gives CASSLGPVYEQYF.

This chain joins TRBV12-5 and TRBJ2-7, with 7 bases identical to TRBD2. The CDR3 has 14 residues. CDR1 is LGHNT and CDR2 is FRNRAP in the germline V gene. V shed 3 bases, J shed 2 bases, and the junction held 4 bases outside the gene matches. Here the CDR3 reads CASGFRDYTYEQYF. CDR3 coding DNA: TGTGCTAGTGGTTTCCGGGACTACACCTACGAGCAGTACTTC.

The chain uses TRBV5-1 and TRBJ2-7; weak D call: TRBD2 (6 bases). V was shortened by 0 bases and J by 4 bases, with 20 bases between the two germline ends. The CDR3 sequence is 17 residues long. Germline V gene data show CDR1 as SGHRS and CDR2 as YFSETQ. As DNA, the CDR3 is TGCGCCAGCAGCTTGGCGGGTCAACGGGAGTCGGTTTACGAGCAGTACTTC. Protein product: CASSLAGQRESVYEQYF.

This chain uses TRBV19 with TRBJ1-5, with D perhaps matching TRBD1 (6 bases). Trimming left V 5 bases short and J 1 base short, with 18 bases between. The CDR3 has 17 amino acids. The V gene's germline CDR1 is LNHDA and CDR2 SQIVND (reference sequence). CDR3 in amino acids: CASSLGVRGASNQPQHF. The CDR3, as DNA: TGTGCCAGTAGTCTAGGAGTACGGGGGGCGAGCAATCAGCCCCAGCATTTT.

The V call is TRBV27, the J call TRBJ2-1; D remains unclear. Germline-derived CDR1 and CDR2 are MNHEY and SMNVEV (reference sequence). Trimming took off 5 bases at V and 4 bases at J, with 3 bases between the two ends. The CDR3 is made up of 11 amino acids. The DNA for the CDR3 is TGTGCCAGCAGTCGGTACAATGAGCAGTTCTTC. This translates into CASSRYNEQFF.

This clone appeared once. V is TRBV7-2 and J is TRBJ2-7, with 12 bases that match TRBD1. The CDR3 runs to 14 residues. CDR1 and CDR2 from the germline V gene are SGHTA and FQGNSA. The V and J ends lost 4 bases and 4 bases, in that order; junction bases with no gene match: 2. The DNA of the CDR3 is TGTGCCAGCAGCTGGGACAGGGGGCAGTACGAGCAGTACTTC. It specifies CASSWDRGQYEQYF.

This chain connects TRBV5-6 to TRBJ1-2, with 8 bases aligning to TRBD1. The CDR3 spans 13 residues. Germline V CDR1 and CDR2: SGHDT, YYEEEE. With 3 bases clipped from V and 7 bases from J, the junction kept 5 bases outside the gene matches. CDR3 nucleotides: TGTGCCAGCAGCTACACAGGGGGAGTTGGCTACACCTTC. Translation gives CASSYTGGVGYTF.

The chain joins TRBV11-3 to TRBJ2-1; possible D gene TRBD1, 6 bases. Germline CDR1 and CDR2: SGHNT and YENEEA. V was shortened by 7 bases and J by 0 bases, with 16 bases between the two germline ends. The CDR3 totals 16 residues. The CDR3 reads CASTTLGASSYNEQFF. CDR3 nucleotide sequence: TGTGCCAGCACAACTTTGGGGGCTAGCTCCTACAATGAGCAGTTCTTC.